This TCR beta chain was identified in a study of T cell responses to AZD1222 COVID-19 vaccine. Second-dose timings of about 4 or about 12 weeks were pooled. As concerns this clone: Its target is not known.

Overall study results and limits: Donors in the cohort were predominantly white British and more often female, and clonal diversity was possibly underestimated. Targets within unmutated variant regions were reportedly found for nearly half of spike-specific TCRs. Repertoire samples came only from after the peak T cell response.

This table comes from immunoSEQ multiplex PCR, and its TCRdb copy is limited to in-frame clones, with some not included. The data show 100,000 to 150,000 clones, with around 88% seen just once and 6% to 8% held by the top ten. CDR1 SQVTM and CDR2 ANQGSEA come from the germline V gene. This CDR3 is built from 14 residues. V trimming: 7 bases; J trimming: 1 base; junction bases outside the gene matches: 7. This sample comprised peripheral blood, obtained 28 days after the second AZD1222 dose. This TCR derives from an adult who received the AZD1222 COVID-19 vaccine. This chain uses TRBV29-1 with TRBJ1-1, with TRBD1 matching over 9 bases. The CDR3 loop reads CSANTGGPNTEAFF. The CDR3 DNA sequence: TGCAGCGCCAACACAGGGGGCCCGAACACTGAAGCTTTCTTT.